The 28 T cell receptor beta chains reported below all come from one sample, sequenced in a study of T cell repertoires in ileal Crohn's disease. Clones were sequenced by immunoSEQ multiplex PCR, and TCRdb holds only the in-frame ones, with some missing. The table has about 2,500 clones, approximately 90% seen once. The sequenced sample was ileal tissue. Receptor source: an adult with Crohn's disease.

This clone is labeled as large. V and J are TRBV5-1 and TRBJ1-1; D remains ambiguous. There are 13 residues in the CDR3. Germline V gene sequence: CDR1 SGHRS, CDR2 YFSETQ. Trimming cost V 1 base and J 3 bases, with 7 bases left between them. The CDR3 spells CASSLTEYTEAFF. In nucleotides, the CDR3 is TGCGCCAGCAGCTTGACGGAGTACACTGAAGCTTTCTTT.

The gene calls are TRBV27 and TRBJ1-5; D unresolved. The V gene lost 4 bases and the J gene lost 7 bases, with 20 bases spanning the gap. Germline values: CDR1 MNHEY, CDR2 SMNVEV (reference sequence). This CDR3 has 16 residues. In DNA, the CDR3 is TGTGCCAGCAGTTGGGTGATCGGTGGTAGACTCCAGCCCCAGCATTTT. This gives the protein CASSWVIGGRLQPQHF.

V gene TRBV29-1 combines with J gene TRBJ2-7; D is perhaps TRBD1 (6 bases). V was trimmed by 4 bases and J by 4 bases, leaving 8 bases between them. The germline CDR1 and CDR2 sequences are SQVTM and ANQGSEA. This CDR3 is 11 amino acids long. The CDR3 reads CSVAGAYEQYF. CDR3 nucleotides: TGCAGCGTTGCAGGGGCGTACGAGCAGTACTTC.

The chain carries TRBV23-1 and TRBJ2-1; 8 bases map to TRBD2. TRBV23-1 is identified as an open reading frame with a role that is uncertain. The CDR3 is 17 residues long. V lost 0 bases, J lost 10 bases, and 14 bases stayed unmatched. The CDR3 DNA reads TGCGCCAGCAGTCAATCGCGGCTCGGGGGGGCCTTATGCGAGCAGTTCTTC. Translated, it gives CASSQSRLGGALCEQFF.

This chain joins TRBV5-5 and TRBJ2-5; no reliable D call. Germline V lookup: CDR1 SGHKS, CDR2 YYEKEE (reference sequence). CDR3 length equals 13 residues. The V end was cut by 1 base, the J end by 2 bases, with 6 bases between. The CDR3 nucleotides are TGTGCCAGCAGCTTGTCTTTTCAAGAGACCCAGTACTTC. This gives the protein CASSLSFQETQYF.

The CDR3: CASRKGGATEAFF. In DNA form, the CDR3 reads TGTGCCAGCAGAAAGGGAGGGGCCACTGAAGCTTTCTTT. The V and J genes are TRBV28 and TRBJ1-1, with D tentatively TRBD1 (5 bases). The germline CDR1 and CDR2 sequences are MDHEN and SYDVKM. This CDR3 comprises 13 residues. Trimming shortened V by 6 bases and J by 4 bases, and 12 bases separated the two germline ends.

This clone was observed once. The chain has TRBV9 and TRBJ2-7; D possibly corresponds to TRBD2 (7 bases). Germline CDR1 reads SGDLS; CDR2 reads YYNGEE. The CDR3 consists of 14 residues. V was trimmed by 0 bases and J by 6 bases, leaving 13 bases between them. CDR3 region: CASSVGRGGGEQYF. The CDR3 bases are TGTGCCAGCAGCGTAGGGAGGGGGGGCGGCGAGCAGTACTTC.

This chain joins TRBV5-1 and TRBJ1-4; 9 nucleotides agree with TRBD1. The CDR3 is 17 amino acids. Per the germline V gene, CDR1 is SGHRS and CDR2 is YFSETQ. V shed 4 bases, J shed 1 base, and the junction held 8 bases outside the gene matches. The CDR3 region has the DNA TGCGCCAGCAGCGCACAGAGGACAGGGGTAACTAATGAAAAACTGTTTTTT. Protein product: CASSAQRTGVTNEKLFF.

Only one count was recorded for this clone. This rearrangement joins TRBV6-1 to TRBJ2-1; 10 bases fit TRBD2. This CDR3 spans 18 amino acids. Per the germline V gene, CDR1 is MNHNS and CDR2 is SASEGT. After removal of 3 bases from V and 3 bases from J, the junction contained 11 bases not matched to a gene. CDR3 sequence (DNA): TGTGCCAGCAGTGATAGCCTAGCGGGGGCCGGGGACTACAATGAGCAGTTCTTC. Translating gives CASSDSLAGAGDYNEQFF.

This chain joins TRBV7-9 and TRBJ1-1, with 10 bases lining up with TRBD1. The V gene end was trimmed by 8 bases and the J gene end by 6 bases; junction bases not matched to a gene: 6. Germline V CDR1 and CDR2: SEHNR, FQNEAQ (reference sequence). CDR3 length equals 13 residues. This CDR3 is CASRQGTGAEAFF. CDR3 DNA: TGTGCCAGCCGGCAAGGGACAGGGGCTGAAGCTTTCTTT.

The chain has TRBV30 and TRBJ1-5; TRBD1 is a possible D gene (6 bases). The V and J ends lost 2 bases and 5 bases respectively, with 10 bases between them. Germline loops: CDR1 GTSNPN, CDR2 SVGIG (reference sequence). CDR3 length: 13 residues. Here the CDR3 DNA reads TGTGCCTGGAGTCACAGGGTAGATCAGCCCCAGCATTTT. Its protein product is CAWSHRVDQPQHF.

The chain is built from TRBV11-2 and TRBJ1-1; D is unresolved. Germline CDR1 SGHAT, CDR2 FQNNGV. V lost 5 bases and J lost 7, with 11 bases in between. This CDR3 region has 12 residues. The CDR3 nucleotides read TGTGCCAGCAGCCATTTTAACGGTGAAGCTTTCTTT. It yields the protein CASSHFNGEAFF.

The chain joins TRBV6-1 to TRBJ1-5, with TRBD1 as a possible D gene (6 bases). The germline V gene has CDR1 MNHNS and CDR2 SASEGT. V lost 4 bases to trimming and J lost 1 base, with 8 bases between them. The CDR3 totals 14 residues. The CDR3 is CASSVTGSNQPQHF. CDR3 sequence (DNA): TGTGCCAGCAGTGTAACAGGGAGCAATCAGCCCCAGCATTTT.

The chain couples TRBV4-1 to TRBJ2-3; the D gene is possibly TRBD1 (5 bases). The CDR3 consists of 16 residues. Per the germline V gene, CDR1 is MGHRA and CDR2 is YSYEKL. V lost 4 bases, J lost 3 bases, and 17 bases lay in between. The CDR3 spells CASSRLRVERTDTQYF. The CDR3 nucleotides are TGCGCCAGCAGCCGCCTCAGGGTGGAGCGAACAGATACGCAGTATTTT.

V gene TRBV6-1 combines with J gene TRBJ1-1; D perhaps matches TRBD1 (5 bases). The CDR3 has 11 amino acids. The V end lost 6 bases, the J end lost 6 bases, and 8 bases lay between the germline ends. CDR1 is MNHNS, CDR2 SASEGT, per germline. CDR3 sequence: CASSGHSEAFF. The CDR3 DNA is TGTGCCAGCAGCGGACATTCTGAAGCTTTCTTT.

The sample holds one count of this clone. This chain links TRBV4-2 with TRBJ1-2; D gene uncertain. The V gene's germline CDR1 is LGHNA and CDR2 YNFKEQ. The CDR3 has 14 residues. V shed 4 bases and J shed 4 bases, with 13 bases lying between them. The DNA of the CDR3 is TGTGCCAGCAGCCCCTTTGAAAGCGGCTATGGCTACACCTTC. The encoded protein is CASSPFESGYGYTF.

A single count supports this clone. The chain has TRBV5-4 and TRBJ1-2, with 9 positions matching TRBD1. Germline CDR1 SGHNT, CDR2 YYREEE (reference sequence). The CDR3 runs 16 residues. With V trimmed by 4 bases and J by 6 bases, 13 bases remained unmatched. CDR3 region: CASSLLTGGKGNGYTF. DNA of the CDR3: TGTGCCAGCAGCCTACTGACAGGGGGGAAAGGGAATGGCTACACCTTC. Full variable domain (rest looked up from reference TRBV5-4 and TRBJ1-2): ETGVTQSPTHLIKTRGQQVTLRCSSQSGHNTVSWYQQALGQGPQFIFQYYREEENGRGNFPPRFSGLQFPNYSSELNVNALELDDSALYLCASSLLTGGKGNGYTFGSGTRLTVV.

This chain uses TRBV30 with TRBJ1-4; 7 bases line up with TRBD1. Germline V gene sequence: CDR1 GTSNPN, CDR2 SVGIG (reference sequence). J gave up 8 bases and V 0 bases, and 0 bases lay outside the gene matches. The CDR3 consists of 12 residues. The CDR3 spells CAWSVQGEKLFF. For the CDR3, the DNA is TGTGCCTGGAGTGTACAGGGGGAAAAACTGTTTTTT.

This clone was detected once. The chain links TRBV28 to TRBJ2-1, with 9 bases that match TRBD2. The germline V gene has CDR1 MDHEN and CDR2 SYDVKM. CDR3 length: 13 residues. CDR3: CALGRGGLNEQFF. DNA for the CDR3: TGTGCGTTGGGGCGGGGGGGCCTCAATGAGCAGTTCTTC.

This clone was detected a few times. This chain joins TRBV4-3 and TRBJ2-5, with D possibly matching TRBD1 (6 bases). This CDR3 has 16 residues. CDR1 LGHNA and CDR2 YSLEER come from the germline V gene. Trimming took 4 bases from V and 1 from J, leaving 16 bases between them. This CDR3 reads CASSRSWDIGQETQYF. The CDR3 DNA is TGCGCCAGCAGCCGTTCTTGGGACATCGGCCAAGAGACCCAGTACTTC.

The chain couples TRBV4-3 to TRBJ1-5; 8 nucleotides match TRBD1. The CDR3 has 15 residues. The V and J ends lost 0 bases and 6 bases, in that order; junction bases with no gene match: 4. Germline values: CDR1 LGHNA, CDR2 YSLEER. The CDR3 loop reads CASSQETGAGQPQHF. The CDR3 nucleotides are TGCGCCAGCAGCCAAGAGACAGGGGCCGGTCAGCCCCAGCATTTT.

The CDR3 coding sequence is TGTGCCAGCAGCCAAGATCAAGGCGGGGGGGAATACGAGCAGTACTTC. This gives the protein CASSQDQGGGEYEQYF. V usage is TRBV4-2 and J usage is TRBJ2-7, with 9 bases matching TRBD2. Germline CDR1 and CDR2: LGHNA and YNFKEQ. The CDR3 is made up of 16 amino acids. J lost 4 bases, V lost 0 bases, and 7 bases had no gene match.

The V call is TRBV4-3, the J call TRBJ1-2, with unresolved D. Germline assignment: CDR1 LGHNA and CDR2 YSLEER. The CDR3 is 14 residues long. Trimming pared 0 bases from V and 4 bases from J, leaving 9 bases between. CDR3 in DNA: TGCGCCAGCAGCCAAGATCCGGAGGCCTATGGCTACACCTTC. Residues: CASSQDPEAYGYTF.

The chain couples TRBV25-1 to TRBJ2-5; the match to TRBD2 covers 9 bases. This CDR3 region has 16 residues. V was pared by 1 base and J by 2 bases, with 5 bases of the junction left unmatched. Germline loops: CDR1 MGHDK, CDR2 SYGVNS. The CDR3 DNA reads TGTGCCAGCAGTGAATGGCGCGGGGGGGGACAAGAGACCCAGTACTTC. It translates to CASSEWRGGGQETQYF.

This rearrangement joins TRBV11-1 to TRBJ1-5, with 8 bases that match TRBD1. V lost 5 bases to trimming and J lost 0 bases; unmatched junction nucleotides: 6. Germline CDR1 reads SGHAT; CDR2 reads FQDESV (reference sequence). This CDR3 is 16 amino acids long. CDR3 sequence reads: CASSQGTGRSNQPQHF. The CDR3 DNA follows: TGTGCCAGCAGCCAAGGGACAGGCCGTAGCAATCAGCCCCAGCATTTT. Full variable domain (remainder filled in from reference TRBV11-1 and TRBJ1-5): EAEVAQSPRYKITEKSQAVAFWCDPISGHATLYWYRQILGQGPELLVQFQDESVVDDSQLPKDRFSAERLKGVDSTLKIQPAELGDSAMYLCASSQGTGRSNQPQHFGDGTRLSIL.

Only one count was recorded for this clone. The rearrangement links TRBV7-9 to TRBJ2-3; 8 bases map to TRBD2. Germline V gives CDR1 SEHNR, CDR2 FQNEAQ (reference sequence). The J segment lost 0 bases and the V segment lost 5 bases, leaving 7 bases of the junction unmatched. The CDR3 covers 16 residues. The CDR3 is CASSPLAAFSTDTQYF. CDR3 DNA sequence: TGTGCCAGCAGCCCACTAGCGGCCTTTAGCACAGATACGCAGTATTTT. The variable domain in full, with the rest retrieved from reference TRBV7-9 and TRBJ2-3, is DTGVSQNPRHKITKRGQNVTFRCDPISEHNRLYWYRQTLGQGPEFLTYFQNEAQLEKSRLLSDRFSAERPKGSFSTLEIQRTEQGDSAMYLCASSPLAAFSTDTQYFGPGTRLTVL.

This chain connects TRBV28 to TRBJ1-1; TRBD1 aligns across 7 bases. J was trimmed by 2 bases and V by 3 bases; bases with no gene match: 6. The CDR3 runs 15 residues. Looked up from germline, CDR1 is MDHEN and CDR2 is SYDVKM. This chain's CDR3 is CASSFPQGLNTEAFF. CDR3 sequence (DNA): TGTGCCAGCAGTTTCCCACAGGGGCTAAACACTGAAGCTTTCTTT.

The V call is TRBV6-1, the J call TRBJ2-1, with D possibly matching TRBD2 (7 bases). This CDR3 spans 14 amino acids. Between the trimmed V and J ends, which lost 6 bases and 6 bases, there was a span of 15 bases. Germline V gene sequence: CDR1 MNHNS, CDR2 SASEGT. CDR3 region: CASSQEGGRNEQFF. In DNA, the CDR3 is TGTGCCAGCAGCCAAGAGGGGGGGCGCAATGAGCAGTTCTTC.